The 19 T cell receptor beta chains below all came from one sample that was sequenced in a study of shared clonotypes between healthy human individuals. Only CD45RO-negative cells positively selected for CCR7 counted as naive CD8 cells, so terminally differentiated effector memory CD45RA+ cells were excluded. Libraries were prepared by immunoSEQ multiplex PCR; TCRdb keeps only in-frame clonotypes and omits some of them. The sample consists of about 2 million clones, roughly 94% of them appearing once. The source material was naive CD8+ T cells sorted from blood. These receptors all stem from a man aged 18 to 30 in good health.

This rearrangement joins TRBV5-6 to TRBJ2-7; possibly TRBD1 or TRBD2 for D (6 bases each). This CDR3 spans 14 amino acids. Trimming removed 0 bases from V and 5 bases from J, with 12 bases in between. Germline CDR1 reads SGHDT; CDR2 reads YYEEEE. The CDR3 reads CASSLVGGVNEQYF. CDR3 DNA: TGTGCCAGCAGCTTGGTGGGGGGCGTGAACGAGCAGTACTTC.

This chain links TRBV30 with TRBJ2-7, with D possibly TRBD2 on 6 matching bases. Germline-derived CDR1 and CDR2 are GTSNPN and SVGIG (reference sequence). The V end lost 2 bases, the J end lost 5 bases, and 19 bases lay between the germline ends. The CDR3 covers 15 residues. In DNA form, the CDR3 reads TGTGCCTGGAGTCTCGGGAGTACGTCTTTCAACGAGCAGTACTTC. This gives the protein CAWSLGSTSFNEQYF.

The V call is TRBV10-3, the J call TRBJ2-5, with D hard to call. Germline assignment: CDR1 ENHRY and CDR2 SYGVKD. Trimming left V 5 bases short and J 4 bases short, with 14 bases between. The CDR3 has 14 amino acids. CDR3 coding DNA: TGTGCCATCAGTCCTGCCGGGTCGCTAGAGACCCAGTACTTC. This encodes CAISPAGSLETQYF.

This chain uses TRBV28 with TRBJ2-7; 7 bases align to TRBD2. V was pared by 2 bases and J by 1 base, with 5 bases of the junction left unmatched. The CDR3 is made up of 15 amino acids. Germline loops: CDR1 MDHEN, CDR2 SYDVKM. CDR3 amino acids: CASSLLGGNSYEQYF. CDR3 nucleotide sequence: TGTGCCAGCAGTTTACTCGGGGGGAATTCCTACGAGCAGTACTTC.

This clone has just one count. The CDR3 DNA reads TGTGCCAGCCACCCTCATAGCGGAGAATCCTACGAGCAGTACTTC. This gives the protein CASHPHSGESYEQYF. The gene calls are TRBV11-2 and TRBJ2-7; TRBD2 is a possible D gene (6 bases). The CDR3 is made up of 15 amino acids. Per the germline V gene, CDR1 is SGHAT and CDR2 is FQNNGV. V was clipped by 8 bases and J by 1 base, with 18 bases between them.

DNA of the CDR3: TGTGCCAGCAGCTTAGATTGGCCTGAAGCTTTCTTT. Translating gives CASSLDWPEAFF. The gene calls are TRBV7-9 and TRBJ1-1; no clear D. This CDR3 spans 12 amino acids. Per germline, CDR1 SEHNR and CDR2 FQNEAQ (reference sequence). Trimming took off 1 base at V and 6 bases at J, with 6 bases between the two ends. The whole variable domain, remainder taken from reference TRBV7-9 and TRBJ1-1, is DTGVSQNPRHKITKRGQNVTFRCDPISEHNRLYWYRQTLGQGPEFLTYFQNEAQLEKSRLLSDRFSAERPKGSFSTLEIQRTEQGDSAMYLCASSLDWPEAFFGQGTRLTVV.

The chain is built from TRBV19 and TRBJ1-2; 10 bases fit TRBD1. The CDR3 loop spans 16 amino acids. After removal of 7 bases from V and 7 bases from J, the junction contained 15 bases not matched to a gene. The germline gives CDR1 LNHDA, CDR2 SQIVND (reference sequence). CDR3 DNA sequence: TGTGCCAGTATTCCATTCGCGACAGGGGGCGTCAGTGGCTACACCTTC. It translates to CASIPFATGGVSGYTF.

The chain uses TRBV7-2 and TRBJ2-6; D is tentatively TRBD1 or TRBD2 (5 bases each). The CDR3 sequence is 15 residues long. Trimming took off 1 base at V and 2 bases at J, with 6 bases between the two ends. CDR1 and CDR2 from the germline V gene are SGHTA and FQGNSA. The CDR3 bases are TGTGCCAGCAGCTTAGGGGACGCTGGGGCCAACGTCCTGACTTTC. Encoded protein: CASSLGDAGANVLTF.

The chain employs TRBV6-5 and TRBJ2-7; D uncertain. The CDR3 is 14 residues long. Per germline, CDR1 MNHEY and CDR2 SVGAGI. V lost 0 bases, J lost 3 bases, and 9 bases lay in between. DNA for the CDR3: TGTGCCAGCAGTTACTCGGCCAGAGACTACGAGCAGTACTTC. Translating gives CASSYSARDYEQYF.

CDR3 nucleotide sequence: TGTGCCAGCAGCTTAGCCCCCAGGGCGGGCACTGAAGCTTTCTTT. It is translated as CASSLAPRAGTEAFF. V and J are TRBV7-6 and TRBJ1-1, with a possible D match to TRBD1 (5 bases). Germline loops: CDR1 SGHVS, CDR2 FNYEAQ. Trimming left V 0 bases short and J 4 bases short, with 12 bases between. The CDR3 has 15 amino acids.

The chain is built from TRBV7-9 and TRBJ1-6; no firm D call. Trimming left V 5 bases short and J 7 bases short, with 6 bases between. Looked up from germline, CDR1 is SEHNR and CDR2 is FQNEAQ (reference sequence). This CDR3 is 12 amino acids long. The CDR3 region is CASSVGNSPLHF. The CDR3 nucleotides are TGTGCCAGCAGCGTTGGGAATTCACCCCTCCACTTT. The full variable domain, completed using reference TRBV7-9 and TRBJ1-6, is DTGVSQNPRHKITKRGQNVTFRCDPISEHNRLYWYRQTLGQGPEFLTYFQNEAQLEKSRLLSDRFSAERPKGSFSTLEIQRTEQGDSAMYLCASSVGNSPLHFGNGTRLTVT.

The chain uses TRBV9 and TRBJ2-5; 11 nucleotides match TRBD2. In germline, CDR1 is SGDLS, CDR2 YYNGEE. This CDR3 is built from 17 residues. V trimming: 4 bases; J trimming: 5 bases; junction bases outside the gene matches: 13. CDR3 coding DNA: TGTGCCAGCAGCCCAGGAGTAGCGGGAGGGCCTAGGGAGACCCAGTACTTC. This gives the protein CASSPGVAGGPRETQYF.

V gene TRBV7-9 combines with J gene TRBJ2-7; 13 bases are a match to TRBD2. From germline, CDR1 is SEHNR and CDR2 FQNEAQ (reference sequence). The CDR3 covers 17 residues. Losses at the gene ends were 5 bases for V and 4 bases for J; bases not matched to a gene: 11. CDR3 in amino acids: CASSGGLAGDSLYEQYF. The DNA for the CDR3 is TGTGCCAGCAGCGGTGGACTAGCGGGAGACTCCTTATACGAGCAGTACTTC.

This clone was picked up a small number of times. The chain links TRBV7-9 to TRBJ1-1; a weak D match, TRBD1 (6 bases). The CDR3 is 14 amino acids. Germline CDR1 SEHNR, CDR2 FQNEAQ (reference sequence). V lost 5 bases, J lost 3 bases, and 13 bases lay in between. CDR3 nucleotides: TGTGCCAGCAGCGAACAGGGTAGGGACACTGAAGCTTTCTTT. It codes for CASSEQGRDTEAFF.

As DNA, the CDR3 is TGTGCCAGTACGGCTTCTGGAAACACCATATATTTT. It is translated as CASTASGNTIYF. V is TRBV19 and J is TRBJ1-3; D is ambiguous. CDR1 and CDR2 (germline): LNHDA, SQIVND (reference sequence). The CDR3 sequence is 12 residues long. V lost 7 bases and J 1 base, leaving 5 bases between the germline ends.

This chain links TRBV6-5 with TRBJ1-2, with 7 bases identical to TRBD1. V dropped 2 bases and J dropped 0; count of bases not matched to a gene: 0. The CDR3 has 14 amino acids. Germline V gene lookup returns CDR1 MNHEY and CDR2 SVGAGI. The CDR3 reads CASSYQGANYGYTF. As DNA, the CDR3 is TGTGCCAGCAGTTACCAGGGGGCTAACTATGGCTACACCTTC.

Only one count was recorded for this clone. The CDR3: CASSLGWGDPGETYEQYF. The DNA of the CDR3 is TGTGCCAGCAGCTTAGGTTGGGGCGACCCAGGGGAAACCTACGAGCAGTACTTC. The V call is TRBV11-2, the J call TRBJ2-7, with D tentatively TRBD1 (6 bases). Germline CDR1 and CDR2: SGHAT and FQNNGV. CDR3 length: 18 residues. V lost 1 base, J lost 2 bases, and 21 bases lay in between.

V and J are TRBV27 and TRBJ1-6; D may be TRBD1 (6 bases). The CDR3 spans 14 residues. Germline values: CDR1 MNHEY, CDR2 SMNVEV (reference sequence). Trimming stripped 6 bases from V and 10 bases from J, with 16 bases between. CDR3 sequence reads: CASSPTGASSPLHF. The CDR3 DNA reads TGTGCCAGCAGCCCTACGGGGGCAAGCTCACCCCTCCACTTT.

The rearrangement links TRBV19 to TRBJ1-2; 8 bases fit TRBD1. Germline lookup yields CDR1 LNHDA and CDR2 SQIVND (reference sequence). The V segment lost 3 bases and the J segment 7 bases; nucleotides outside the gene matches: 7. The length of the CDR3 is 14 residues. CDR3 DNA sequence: TGTGCCAGTAGTATCCTACAGGGGGAAGTTGGCTACACCTTC. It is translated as CASSILQGEVGYTF.